These 19 T cell receptor beta chains share one sample of origin, sequenced in a study of blood T cell repertoires in COVID-19. Sequencing was performed with immunoSEQ multiplex PCR; in TCRdb, only in-frame clones are kept and a portion is missing. This sample has roughly 100,000 clones, with about nine tenths found just once. Input material: peripheral blood. The receptors were gathered from a man aged 18 to 29 with COVID-19, enrolled during active disease.

The DNA of the CDR3 is TGTGCCAGCAGTGAAGCGGTCGGAGGACAGGGGGAGTACGAGCAGTACTTC. It codes for CASSEAVGGQGEYEQYF. This rearrangement joins TRBV6-1 to TRBJ2-7; 10 bases match TRBD1. V trimming: 0 bases; J trimming: 4 bases; junction bases outside the gene matches: 9. Germline lookup yields CDR1 MNHNS and CDR2 SASEGT. CDR3 length: 17 amino acids.

This chain joins TRBV7-2 and TRBJ2-1; 10 nucleotides line up with TRBD2. The CDR3 runs 15 residues. Germline V gene sequence: CDR1 SGHTA, CDR2 FQGNSA. The V segment lost 4 bases and the J segment 3 bases; nucleotides outside the gene matches: 3. CDR3 amino acids: CASSSTSGVYNEQFF. The CDR3 coding sequence is TGTGCCAGCAGCTCCACTAGCGGGGTCTACAATGAGCAGTTCTTC.

This clone was found a few times. The chain combines TRBV28 with TRBJ1-2; D call uncertain. The CDR3 runs to 14 residues. Trimming removed 5 bases from V and 3 bases from J, with 13 bases in between. CDR1 is MDHEN, CDR2 SYDVKM, per germline. CDR3 in amino acids: CASSPPAGDYGYTF. The CDR3 DNA follows: TGTGCCAGCAGTCCCCCCGCGGGAGACTATGGCTACACCTTC.

The chain recombines TRBV13 with TRBJ2-7; 9 bases are shared with TRBD1. Germline-derived CDR1 and CDR2 are PRHDT and FYEKMQ (reference sequence). Germline trimming cut 5 bases from V and 3 bases from J; bases unmatched to any gene: 5. CDR3 size: 14 residues. Here the CDR3 reads CASSVTGGYYEQYF. CDR3 bases: TGTGCCAGCAGCGTTACAGGGGGCTACTACGAGCAGTACTTC.

The chain combines TRBV7-9 with TRBJ1-1; D uncertain. The CDR3 totals 11 residues. From germline, CDR1 is SEHNR and CDR2 FQNEAQ (reference sequence). The germline V and J ends were trimmed by 6 bases and 4 bases, with 6 bases remaining between them. The CDR3 is CASRGFTEAFF. The CDR3 DNA sequence: TGTGCCAGCAGGGGCTTCACTGAAGCTTTCTTT. Looking up the rest from reference TRBV7-9 and TRBJ1-1 gives the full variable domain: DTGVSQNPRHKITKRGQNVTFRCDPISEHNRLYWYRQTLGQGPEFLTYFQNEAQLEKSRLLSDRFSAERPKGSFSTLEIQRTEQGDSAMYLCASRGFTEAFFGQGTRLTVV.

This chain joins TRBV5-1 and TRBJ2-5; 12 nucleotides align to TRBD1. Looked up from germline, CDR1 is SGHRS and CDR2 is YFSETQ. CDR3 length: 16 amino acids. J was trimmed by 4 bases and V by 5 bases; bases with no gene match: 9. The DNA for the CDR3 is TGCGCCAGCAGACCCGGGACAGGGGGCCGAGGAGAGACCCAGTACTTC. Protein product: CASRPGTGGRGETQYF.

The chain links TRBV5-1 to TRBJ2-7, with 10 positions matching TRBD2. After removal of 4 bases from V and 3 bases from J, the junction contained 10 bases not matched to a gene. CDR3 length: 16 residues. CDR1 SGHRS and CDR2 YFSETQ come from the germline V gene. CDR3 loop: CASSPQGGLANYEQYF. CDR3 DNA sequence: TGCGCCAGCAGCCCCCAGGGGGGACTAGCGAACTACGAGCAGTACTTC.

The genes are TRBV28 and TRBJ1-5; 8 bases agree with TRBD1. The ends lost 6 bases at V and 7 bases at J; junction bases unmatched: 8. The CDR3 length is 14 residues. Germline values: CDR1 MDHEN, CDR2 SYDVKM. DNA of the CDR3: TGTGCCAGCAGGCCCTCAGGGGGCGGGCAGCCCCAGCATTTT. Encoded protein: CASRPSGGGQPQHF. Supplemented by reference TRBV28 and TRBJ1-5, the full variable domain reads DVKVTQSSRYLVKRTGEKVFLECVQDMDHENMFWYRQDPGLGLRLIYFSYDVKMKEKGDIPEGYSVSREKKERFSLILESASTNQTSMYLCASRPSGGGQPQHFGDGTRLSIL.

The chain has TRBV6-6 and TRBJ1-6, with D possibly TRBD1 on 6 matching bases. CDR3 length: 15 amino acids. The V gene lost 5 bases and the J gene lost 7 bases, with 15 bases spanning the gap. Per the germline V gene, CDR1 is MNHNY and CDR2 is SVGAGI (reference sequence). CDR3 loop: CASSISGQFNSPLHF. Written as DNA, the CDR3 is TGTGCCAGCAGTATATCAGGACAGTTCAATTCACCCCTCCACTTT.

V gene TRBV6-2 or TRBV6-3 combines with J gene TRBJ2-1; 9 nucleotides agree with TRBD1. The CDR3 has 14 residues. Germline trimming cut 2 bases from V and 7 bases from J; bases unmatched to any gene: 3. The germline CDR1 and CDR2 sequences are MNHEY and SVGEGT. CDR3 sequence: CASSYPGTGNEQFF. CDR3 nucleotides: TGTGCCAGCAGTTACCCCGGGACAGGGAATGAGCAGTTCTTC.

The chain combines TRBV19 with TRBJ1-5; TRBD1 agrees at 9 bases. V shed 6 bases, J shed 5 bases, and the junction held 8 bases outside the gene matches. The CDR3 is 15 amino acids. The V gene's germline CDR1 is LNHDA and CDR2 SQIVND (reference sequence). CDR3 in DNA: TGTGCCAGTAGCAGGGACAGGGCCGGTGATCAGCCCCAGCATTTT. This codes for CASSRDRAGDQPQHF.

The chain combines TRBV19 with TRBJ1-5; TRBD1 is a possible D gene (5 bases). Looked up from germline, CDR1 is LNHDA and CDR2 is SQIVND (reference sequence). The CDR3 has 15 residues. V was shortened by 3 bases and J by 4 bases, with 13 bases between the two germline ends. The CDR3 region is CASSMAGNPNQPQHF. CDR3 nucleotides: TGTGCCAGTAGTATGGCAGGGAACCCTAATCAGCCCCAGCATTTT. The variable domain in full, with the rest retrieved from reference TRBV19 and TRBJ1-5, is DGGITQSPKYLFRKEGQNVTLSCEQNLNHDAMYWYRQDPGQGLRLIYYSQIVNDFQKGDIAEGYSVSREKKESFPLTVTSAQKNPTAFYLCASSMAGNPNQPQHFGDGTRLSIL.

The chain carries TRBV5-6 and TRBJ1-3; D unclear. Germline CDR1 SGHDT, CDR2 YYEEEE. The CDR3 runs 12 residues. Trimming left V 0 bases short and J 5 bases short, with 3 bases between. DNA for the CDR3: TGTGCCAGCAGCTTGGATAGAAACACCATATATTTT. It encodes CASSLDRNTIYF.

The V call is TRBV28, the J call TRBJ1-2; tentative D call: TRBD1 (6 bases). This CDR3 has 12 amino acids. V was trimmed by 7 bases and J by 5 bases, leaving 11 bases between them. Germline-derived CDR1 and CDR2 are MDHEN and SYDVKM. The CDR3 protein is CASTGDYYGYTF. For the CDR3, the DNA is TGTGCCAGCACAGGGGATTATTATGGCTACACCTTC.

Only one count was recorded for this clone. The rearrangement links TRBV18 to TRBJ1-6; tentatively, D is TRBD1 (6 bases). There are 14 residues in the CDR3. The germline V gene has CDR1 KGHSH and CDR2 LQKENI. The V end was cut by 0 bases, the J end by 8 bases, with 8 bases between. The CDR3 protein is CASSPPGADSPLHF. The CDR3 DNA reads TGTGCCAGCTCACCACCGGGGGCCGATTCACCCCTCCACTTT.

The chain carries TRBV28 and TRBJ1-1; 7 nucleotides line up with TRBD1. There are 16 residues in the CDR3. The V and J ends lost 2 bases and 0 bases, in that order; junction bases with no gene match: 6. Germline loops: CDR1 MDHEN, CDR2 SYDVKM. The CDR3 here is CASSLVTGELNTEAFF. CDR3 nucleotides: TGTGCCAGCAGTTTAGTTACAGGGGAATTGAACACTGAAGCTTTCTTT.

The rearrangement joins TRBV5-4 to TRBJ1-2, with 11 bases identical to TRBD1. With V trimmed by 0 bases and J by 5 bases, 3 bases remained unmatched. Germline CDR1 and CDR2: SGHNT and YYREEE (reference sequence). This CDR3 region has 15 residues. The CDR3 nucleotides read TGTGCCAGCAGCTTGGAAGGGACAGGGGGTTATGGCTACACCTTC. It yields the protein CASSLEGTGGYGYTF.

Concerning this clone itself: Other DNA variants within this sample encode the same CDR3. The J gene is TRBJ1-5, the V gene TRBV27, with 7 bases lining up with TRBD1. The CDR3 extends over 14 amino acids. V was pared by 3 bases and J by 4 bases, with 3 bases of the junction left unmatched. CDR1 is MNHEY, CDR2 SMNVEV, per germline (reference sequence). The CDR3 reads CASSFRQGNQPQHF. As DNA, the CDR3 is TGTGCCAGCAGTTTCCGACAGGGAAATCAGCCCCAGCATTTT.

The chain recombines TRBV18 with TRBJ1-2; D not resolved. The V gene's germline CDR1 is KGHSH and CDR2 LQKENI. V gave up 0 bases and J gave up 0 bases, with 8 bases separating them. The CDR3 sequence is 15 residues long. CDR3 bases: TGTGCCAGCTCACCACCGGCCGGGACTAACTATGGCTACACCTTC. As protein: CASSPPAGTNYGYTF.